A single count supports the clone carrying this TCR beta chain. The target antigen is unknown. The CDR3 is made up of 12 amino acids. Deletions cut 6 bases from V and 4 bases from J, with 7 bases between. A second PCR, run for roughly 7 to 11 cycles, used a sample-barcoded 5' primer plus a J-beta primer mix. A template-switch adaptor containing 12 random nucleotides labeled each cDNA molecule. TCRdb re-called the 5' RACE reads through MiXCR, storing one row per CDR3 protein. The sample lists hundreds of thousands of distinct CDR3 sequences, 58% occurring once. The data are from a study of blood T cells in healthy people across ages. The overall study: About one barcoded TCR beta cDNA was captured per two T cells. Study-wide findings and caveats: With age, beta diversity per million T cells declined roughly linearly, significantly by approximately 41. The authors considered diversity estimates from one million T cells to be underestimates.

The sequencing sample was made of blood. The TCR comes from a man younger than 45 in good health. The rearrangement joins TRBV12-3 or TRBV12-4 to TRBJ1-3; no reliable D call. For the CDR3, the DNA is TGTGCCAGCAGCTTCGGAGGAAACACCATATATTTT. This gives the protein CASSFGGNTIYF.